The 6 T cell receptor beta chains given below trace back to one sample, sequenced in a study of lymphopenia after photon versus proton radiotherapy. Method: immunoSEQ multiplex PCR; TCRdb's copy keeps in-frame clones and lacks some. Here the sample spans tens of thousands of clones, 65% to 85% being singletons. The sequences come from peripheral blood, collected from a patient treated with proton-based radiotherapy. Source of these receptors: a man aged 60-69 years with pancreatic cancer.

The gene calls are TRBV5-1 and TRBJ2-7; 9 bases agree with TRBD2. CDR1 is SGHRS, CDR2 YFSETQ, per germline. This CDR3 contains 15 residues. The J segment lost 4 bases and the V segment lost 0 bases, leaving 5 bases of the junction unmatched. The CDR3 DNA reads TGCGCCAGCAGCTTGGCGTCTAGCGGGACATACGAGCAGTACTTC. Residues: CASSLASSGTYEQYF.

V usage is TRBV6-6 and J usage is TRBJ2-1, with TRBD1 matching over 7 bases. The CDR3 runs 16 residues. Per the germline V gene, CDR1 is MNHNY and CDR2 is SVGAGI (reference sequence). V shed 6 bases, J shed 6 bases, and the junction held 14 bases outside the gene matches. As DNA, the CDR3 is TGTGCCAGCAGCCGAGAAGGACAGGTGATTTCCAATGAGCAGTTCTTC. This gives the protein CASSREGQVISNEQFF.

V gene TRBV5-1 combines with J gene TRBJ2-5, with D unresolved. This CDR3 contains 14 residues. V lost 4 bases and J 9 bases, leaving 19 bases between the germline ends. The germline V gene has CDR1 SGHRS and CDR2 YFSETQ. The CDR3 DNA follows: TGCGCCAGCAGCCCGGTTTCCCCTACGGTTGCCCAGTACTTC. Translated: CASSPVSPTVAQYF.

This clone was found a few times. The chain uses TRBV27 and TRBJ1-1; 8 nucleotides align to TRBD1. V shed 6 bases, J shed 7 bases, and the junction held 7 bases outside the gene matches. There are 13 residues in the CDR3. The germline CDR1 and CDR2 sequences are MNHEY and SMNVEV (reference sequence). The CDR3 coding sequence is TGTGCCAGCAGCCTTCCGGGACAGGTTGAAGCTTTCTTT. It encodes CASSLPGQVEAFF.

The V gene is TRBV27, the J gene TRBJ2-3, with a possible D match to TRBD2 (6 bases). The V end was cut by 3 bases, the J end by 5 bases, with 15 bases between. Germline loops: CDR1 MNHEY, CDR2 SMNVEV (reference sequence). The CDR3 extends over 15 amino acids. CDR3 protein: CASSLEGTLGDTQYF. Written as DNA, the CDR3 is TGTGCCAGCAGTTTGGAGGGGACCCTGGGAGATACGCAGTATTTT.

This chain joins TRBV18 and TRBJ1-5; D is possibly TRBD1 (5 bases). Per germline, CDR1 KGHSH and CDR2 LQKENI. Trimming removed 6 bases at V and 0 bases at J, with 12 bases between. This CDR3 has 15 amino acids. CDR3 sequence (DNA): TGTGCCAGCTCGCGGGACGGACATAGCAATCAGCCCCAGCATTTT. Residues: CASSRDGHSNQPQHF. Based on the CDR3 plus reference TRBV18 and TRBJ1-5, the full variable domain is NAGVMQNPRHLVRRRGQEARLRCSPMKGHSHVYWYRQLPEEGLKFMVYLQKENIIDESGMPKERFSAEFPKEGPSILRIQQVVRGDSAAYFCASSRDGHSNQPQHFGDGTRLSIL.